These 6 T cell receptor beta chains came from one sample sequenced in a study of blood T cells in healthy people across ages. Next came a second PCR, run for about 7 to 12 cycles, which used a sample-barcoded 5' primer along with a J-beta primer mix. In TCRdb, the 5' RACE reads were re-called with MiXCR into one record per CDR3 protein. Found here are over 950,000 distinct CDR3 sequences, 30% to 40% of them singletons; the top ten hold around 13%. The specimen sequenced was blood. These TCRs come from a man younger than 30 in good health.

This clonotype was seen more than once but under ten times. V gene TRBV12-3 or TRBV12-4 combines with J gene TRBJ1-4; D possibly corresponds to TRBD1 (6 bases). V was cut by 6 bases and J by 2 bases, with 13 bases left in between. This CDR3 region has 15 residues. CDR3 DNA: TGTGCCAGCAGGCCAACAGGGACCACTAATGAAAAACTGTTTTTT. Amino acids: CASRPTGTTNEKLFF.

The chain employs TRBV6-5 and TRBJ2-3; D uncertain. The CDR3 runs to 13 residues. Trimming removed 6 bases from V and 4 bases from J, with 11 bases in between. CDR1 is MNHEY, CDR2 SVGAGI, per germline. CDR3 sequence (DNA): TGTGCCAGCAGACCTGGACGATCAGATACGCAGTATTTT. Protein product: CASRPGRSDTQYF.

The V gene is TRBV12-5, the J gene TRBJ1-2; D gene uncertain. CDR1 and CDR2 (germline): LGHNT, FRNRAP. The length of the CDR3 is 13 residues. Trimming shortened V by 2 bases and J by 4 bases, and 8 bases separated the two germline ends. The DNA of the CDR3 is TGTGCTAGTGGTTTGCCAGCCCTCTATGGCTACACCTTC. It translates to CASGLPALYGYTF.

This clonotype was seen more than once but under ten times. The CDR3 is CSVRLIMNTEAFF. The CDR3 region has the DNA TGCAGCGTGCGACTAATTATGAACACTGAAGCTTTCTTT. This chain joins TRBV29-1 and TRBJ1-1; D uncertain. Trimming removed 6 bases at V and 0 bases at J, with 11 bases between. The length of the CDR3 is 13 residues. Germline V lookup: CDR1 SQVTM, CDR2 ANQGSEA.

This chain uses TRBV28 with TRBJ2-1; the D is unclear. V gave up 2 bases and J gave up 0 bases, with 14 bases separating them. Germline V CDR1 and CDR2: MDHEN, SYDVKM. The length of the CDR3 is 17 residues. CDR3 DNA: TGTGCCAGCAGTTTAGGGCCAGGCGAAAGCTCCTACAATGAGCAGTTCTTC. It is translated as CASSLGPGESSYNEQFF. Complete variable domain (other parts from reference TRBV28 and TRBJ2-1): DVKVTQSSRYLVKRTGEKVFLECVQDMDHENMFWYRQDPGLGLRLIYFSYDVKMKEKGDIPEGYSVSREKKERFSLILESASTNQTSMYLCASSLGPGESSYNEQFFGPGTRLTVL.

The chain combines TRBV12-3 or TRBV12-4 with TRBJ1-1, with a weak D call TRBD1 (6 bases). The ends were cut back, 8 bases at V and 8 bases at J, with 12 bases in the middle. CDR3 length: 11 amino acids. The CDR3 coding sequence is TGTGCCAGCGCCCAGGGGATAGAAGCTTTCTTT. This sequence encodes CASAQGIEAFF.